This T cell receptor beta chain is drawn from a study of blood T cell repertoires in COVID-19. The CDR3 sequence is 17 residues long. This clone was found once. Only in-frame clones appear in the TCRdb table, and some are missing; sequencing was by immunoSEQ multiplex PCR. The sample has approximately 75,000 clones; 80% are singletons. Specimen: peripheral blood. This sequence joins TRBV12-1 and TRBJ1-2; the table gives TRBD1 as D, unverified against the DNA. TRBV12-1 is described as a pseudogene. The TCR originated in a middle-aged man with COVID-19, enrolled during active disease. The CDR3 nucleotides read TGTGCCACCTCGACCCCAATTGGGGACAGTCTTTACTATGGCTACACCTTC. This gives the protein CATSTPIGDSLYYGYTF.